This entry features one TCR beta chain sequence. Its antigen is unknown. Clones were read by immunoSEQ multiplex PCR, and TCRdb kept only the in-frame ones, dropping some. The profile shows some 20,000 clones, roughly 80% of them singletons. This entry belongs to a study of T cells in tumors after PD-1 blockade. Study details: On average, peripheral blood gave roughly 110,000 TCR templates and about 34,000 unique clonotypes.

V was shortened by 3 bases and J by 9 bases, with 15 bases between the two germline ends. CDR3 size: 13 residues. The germline V gene encodes CDR1 SGHTA and CDR2 FQGTGA. Study results and limitations: About 40% of tumor TCR clonotypes were also found in blood.

Tumor or blood genomic DNA was sequenced, with inputs of about 550 ng to 6,004 ng. The rearrangement links TRBV7-3 to TRBJ2-7; D is ambiguous. The receptor was derived from a human donor with advanced basal cell or squamous cell carcinoma (not recorded which). Material: PBMCs, obtained after anti-PD-1 therapy. CDR3 sequence reads: CASSFSPSASQYF. In DNA, the CDR3 is TGTGCCAGCAGCTTTTCACCAAGTGCCTCGCAGTACTTC.